This T cell receptor (beta chain) comes out of a study of blood T cells in healthy people across ages. Whole-study findings and limits: Aged donors had fewer naive CD4+ cells and lower diversity than long-lived donors.

Investigators took around 10 milliliters of peripheral blood from every donor. This clonotype was picked up a small number of times. Its antigen is undetermined. Next came a second PCR, run for roughly 6 to 11 cycles, which used a sample-barcoded 5' primer along with a J-beta primer mix. TCRdb recomputed calls from the 5' RACE reads with MiXCR, one row per CDR3 protein. The profile shows about 940,000 distinct CDR3 sequences, about 44% of them singletons. This CDR3 has 14 amino acids. CDR1 is SGHTA and CDR2 is FQGNSA in the germline V gene. V was shortened by 2 bases and J by 0 bases, with 7 bases between the two germline ends.

This chain uses TRBV7-2 with TRBJ1-2; D is unclear. This TCR was sampled from a young man in good health. The material sequenced was blood. CDR3: CASSLSMTNYGYTF. In DNA form, the CDR3 reads TGTGCCAGCAGCTTATCGATGACTAACTATGGCTACACCTTC.